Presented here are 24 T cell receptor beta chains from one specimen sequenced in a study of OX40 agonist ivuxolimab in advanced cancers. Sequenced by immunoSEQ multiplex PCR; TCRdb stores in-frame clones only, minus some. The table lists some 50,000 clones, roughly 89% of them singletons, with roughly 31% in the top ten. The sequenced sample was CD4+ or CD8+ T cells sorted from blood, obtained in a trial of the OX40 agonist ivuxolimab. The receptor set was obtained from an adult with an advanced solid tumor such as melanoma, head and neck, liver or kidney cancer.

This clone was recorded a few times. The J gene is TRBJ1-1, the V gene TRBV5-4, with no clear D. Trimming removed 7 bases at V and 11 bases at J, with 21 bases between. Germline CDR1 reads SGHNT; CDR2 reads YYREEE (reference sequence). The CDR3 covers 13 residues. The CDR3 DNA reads TGTGCCAGCGGCCCTCTACAGTTGAGTGGGGCTTTCTTT. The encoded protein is CASGPLQLSGAFF. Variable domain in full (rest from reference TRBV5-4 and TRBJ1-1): ETGVTQSPTHLIKTRGQQVTLRCSSQSGHNTVSWYQQALGQGPQFIFQYYREEENGRGNFPPRFSGLQFPNYSSELNVNALELDDSALYLCASGPLQLSGAFFGQGTRLTVV.

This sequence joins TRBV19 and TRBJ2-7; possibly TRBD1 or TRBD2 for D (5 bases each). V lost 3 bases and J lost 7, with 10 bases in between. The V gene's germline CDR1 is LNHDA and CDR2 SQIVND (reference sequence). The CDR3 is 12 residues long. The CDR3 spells CASSIGTQEQYF. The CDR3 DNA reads TGTGCCAGTAGTATTGGGACGCAAGAGCAGTACTTC.

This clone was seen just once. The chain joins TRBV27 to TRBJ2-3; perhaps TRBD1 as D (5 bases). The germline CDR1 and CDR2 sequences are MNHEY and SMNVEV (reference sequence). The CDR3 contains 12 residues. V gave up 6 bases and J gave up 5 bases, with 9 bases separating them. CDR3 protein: CASRQGLDTQYF. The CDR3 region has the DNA TGTGCCAGCAGGCAGGGTTTAGATACGCAGTATTTT.

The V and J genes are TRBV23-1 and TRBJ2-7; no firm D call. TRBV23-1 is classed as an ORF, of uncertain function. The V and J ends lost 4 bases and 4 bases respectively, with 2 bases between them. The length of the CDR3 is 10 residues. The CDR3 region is CASSPYEQYF. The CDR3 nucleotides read TGCGCCAGCAGTCCTTACGAGCAGTACTTC.

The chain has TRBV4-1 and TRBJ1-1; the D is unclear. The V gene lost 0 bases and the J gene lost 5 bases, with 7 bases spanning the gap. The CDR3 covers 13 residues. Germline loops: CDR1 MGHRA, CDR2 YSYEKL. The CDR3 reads CASSQERSTEAFF. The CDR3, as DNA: TGCGCCAGCAGCCAAGAAAGATCGACTGAAGCTTTCTTT.

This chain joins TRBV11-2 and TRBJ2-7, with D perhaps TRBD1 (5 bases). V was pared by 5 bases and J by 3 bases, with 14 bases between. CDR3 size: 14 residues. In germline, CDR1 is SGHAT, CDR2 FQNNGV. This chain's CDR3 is CASSTRQSYYEQYF. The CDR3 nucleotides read TGTGCCAGCAGCACCCGACAGAGTTACTACGAGCAGTACTTC.

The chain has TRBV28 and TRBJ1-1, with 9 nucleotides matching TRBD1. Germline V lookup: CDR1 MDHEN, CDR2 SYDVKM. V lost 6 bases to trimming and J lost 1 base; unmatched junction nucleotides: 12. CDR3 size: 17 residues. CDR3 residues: CASRGTGWDLQNTEAFF. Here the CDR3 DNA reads TGTGCCAGCAGGGGGACAGGGTGGGACCTCCAGAACACTGAAGCTTTCTTT.

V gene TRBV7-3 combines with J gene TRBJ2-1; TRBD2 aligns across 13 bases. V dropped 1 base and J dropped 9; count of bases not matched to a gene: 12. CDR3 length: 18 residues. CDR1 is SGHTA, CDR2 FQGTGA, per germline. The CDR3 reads CASSLNLKPGTSGTEQFF. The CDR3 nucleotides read TGTGCCAGCAGCTTAAACCTGAAACCCGGGACTAGCGGGACTGAGCAGTTCTTC.

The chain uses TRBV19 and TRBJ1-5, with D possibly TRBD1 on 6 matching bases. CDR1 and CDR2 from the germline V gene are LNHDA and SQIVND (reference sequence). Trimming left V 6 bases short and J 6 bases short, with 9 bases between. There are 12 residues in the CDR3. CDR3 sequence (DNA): TGTGCCAGTAGACAGGGAACTCAGCCCCAGCATTTT. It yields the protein CASRQGTQPQHF.

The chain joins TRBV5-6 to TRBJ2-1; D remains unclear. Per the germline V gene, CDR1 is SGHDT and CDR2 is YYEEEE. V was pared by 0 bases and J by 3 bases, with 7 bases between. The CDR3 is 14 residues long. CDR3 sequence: CASSLGYGYNEQFF. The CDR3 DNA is TGTGCCAGCAGCTTGGGCTATGGCTACAATGAGCAGTTCTTC.

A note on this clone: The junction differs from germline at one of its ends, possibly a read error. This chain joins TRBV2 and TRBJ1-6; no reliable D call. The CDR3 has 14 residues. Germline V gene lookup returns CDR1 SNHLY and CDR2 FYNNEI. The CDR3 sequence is CASSEVRYNSPLHF. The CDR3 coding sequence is TGTGCCAGCAGTGAAGTACGGTATAATTCGCCCCTCCACTTT.

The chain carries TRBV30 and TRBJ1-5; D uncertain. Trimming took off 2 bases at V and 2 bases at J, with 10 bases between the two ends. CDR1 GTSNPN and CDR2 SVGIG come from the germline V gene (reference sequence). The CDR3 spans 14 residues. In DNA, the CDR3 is TGTGCCTGGAGTAGTCGGCTAGGCAATCAGCCCCAGCATTTT. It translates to CAWSSRLGNQPQHF.

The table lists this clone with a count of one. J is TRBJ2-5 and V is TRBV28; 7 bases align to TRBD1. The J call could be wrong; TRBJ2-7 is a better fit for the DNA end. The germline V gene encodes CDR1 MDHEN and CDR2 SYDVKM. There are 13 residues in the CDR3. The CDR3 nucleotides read TGTGCCAGCAGTTTAAACAGGGGCCACGAGCAGTACTTC. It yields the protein CASSLNRGHEQYF.

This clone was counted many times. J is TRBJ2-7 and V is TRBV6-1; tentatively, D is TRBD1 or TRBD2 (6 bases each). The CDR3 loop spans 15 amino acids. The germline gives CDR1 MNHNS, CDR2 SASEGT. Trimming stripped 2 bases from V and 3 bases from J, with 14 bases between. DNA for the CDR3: TGTGCCAGCAGTGAAACAAGGGGGGTGGGCTACGAGCAGTACTTC. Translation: CASSETRGVGYEQYF.

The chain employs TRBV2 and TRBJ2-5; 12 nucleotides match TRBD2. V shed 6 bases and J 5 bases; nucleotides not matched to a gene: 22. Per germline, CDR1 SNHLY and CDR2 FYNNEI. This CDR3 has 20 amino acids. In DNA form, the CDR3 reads TGTGCCAGCAGAACACCCCGGGGCCTAGCGGGAGGGCCCCTGGGGGAGACCCAGTACTTC. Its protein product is CASRTPRGLAGGPLGETQYF.

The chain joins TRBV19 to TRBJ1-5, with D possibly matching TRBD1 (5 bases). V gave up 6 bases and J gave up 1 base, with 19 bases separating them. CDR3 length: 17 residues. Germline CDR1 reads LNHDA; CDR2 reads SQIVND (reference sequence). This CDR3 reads CASRDLVGRASNQPQHF. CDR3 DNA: TGTGCCAGTAGGGATTTGGTGGGGCGCGCCAGCAATCAGCCCCAGCATTTT.

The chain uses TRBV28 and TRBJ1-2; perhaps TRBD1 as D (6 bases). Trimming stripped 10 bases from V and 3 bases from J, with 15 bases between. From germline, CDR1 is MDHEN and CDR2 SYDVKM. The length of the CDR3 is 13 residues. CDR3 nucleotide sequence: TGTGCCATCCACCGGGACAACCACTATGGCTACACCTTC. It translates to CAIHRDNHYGYTF.

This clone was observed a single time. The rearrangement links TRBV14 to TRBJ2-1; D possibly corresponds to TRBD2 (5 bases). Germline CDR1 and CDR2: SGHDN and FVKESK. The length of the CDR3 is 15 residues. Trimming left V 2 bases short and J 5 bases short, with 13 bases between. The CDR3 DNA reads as TGTGCCAGCAGCCAAACAAGCGGACTTGACAATGAGCAGTTCTTC. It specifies CASSQTSGLDNEQFF. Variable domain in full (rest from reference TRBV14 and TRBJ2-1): EAGVTQFPSHSVIEKGQTVTLRCDPISGHDNLYWYRRVMGKEIKFLLHFVKESKQDESGMPNNRFLAERTGGTYSTLKVQPAELEDSGVYFCASSQTSGLDNEQFFGPGTRLTVL.

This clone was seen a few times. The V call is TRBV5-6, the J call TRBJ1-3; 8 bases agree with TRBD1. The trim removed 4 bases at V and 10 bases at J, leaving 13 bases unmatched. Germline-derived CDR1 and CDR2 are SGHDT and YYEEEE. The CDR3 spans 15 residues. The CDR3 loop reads CASSLEARGRKTIYF. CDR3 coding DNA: TGTGCCAGCAGCCTGGAGGCCAGGGGGCGGAAGACCATATATTTT.

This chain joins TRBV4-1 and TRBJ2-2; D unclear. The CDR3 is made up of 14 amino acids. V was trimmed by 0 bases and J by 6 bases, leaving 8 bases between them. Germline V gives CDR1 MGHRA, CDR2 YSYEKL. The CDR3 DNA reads TGCGCCAGCAGCCAAGACTGGACCCCCGGGGAGCTGTTTTTT. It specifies CASSQDWTPGELFF.

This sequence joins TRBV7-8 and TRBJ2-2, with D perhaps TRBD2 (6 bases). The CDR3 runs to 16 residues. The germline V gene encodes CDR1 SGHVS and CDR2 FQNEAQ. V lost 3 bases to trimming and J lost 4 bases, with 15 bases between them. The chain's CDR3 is CASSLTRDITTGELFF. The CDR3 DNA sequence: TGTGCCAGCAGCTTGACTAGAGATATTACCACCGGGGAGCTGTTTTTT. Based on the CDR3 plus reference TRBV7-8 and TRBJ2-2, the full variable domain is GAGVSQSPRYKVAKRGQDVALRCDPISGHVSLFWYQQALGQGPEFLTYFQNEAQLDKSGLPSDRFFAERPEGSVSTLKIQRTQQEDSAVYLCASSLTRDITTGELFFGEGSRLTVL.

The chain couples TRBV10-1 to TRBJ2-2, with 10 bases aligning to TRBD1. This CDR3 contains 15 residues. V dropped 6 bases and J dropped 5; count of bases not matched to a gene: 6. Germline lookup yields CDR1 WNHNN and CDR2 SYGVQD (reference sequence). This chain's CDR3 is CASSRTGGVTGELFF. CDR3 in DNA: TGCGCCAGCAGCAGGACAGGGGGAGTTACCGGGGAGCTGTTTTTT.

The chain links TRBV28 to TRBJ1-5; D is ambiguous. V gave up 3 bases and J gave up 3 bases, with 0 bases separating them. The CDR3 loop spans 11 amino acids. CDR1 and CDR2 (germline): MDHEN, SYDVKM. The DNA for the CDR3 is TGTGCCAGCAGTTTCAATCAGCCCCAGCATTTT. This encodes CASSFNQPQHF.

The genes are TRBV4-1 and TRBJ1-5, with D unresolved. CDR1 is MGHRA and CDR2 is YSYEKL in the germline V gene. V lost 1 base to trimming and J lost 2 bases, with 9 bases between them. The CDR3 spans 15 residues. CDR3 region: CASSQVTLGNQPQHF. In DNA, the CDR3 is TGCGCCAGCAGCCAAGTGACCTTAGGCAATCAGCCCCAGCATTTT.